Sequencing of this T cell receptor beta chain was carried out in a study of T-cell memory formation after mild COVID-19 (dated by TCRdb to about 2021). Study-wide context: TCR sequence clusters from the two donors were largely donor specific. Two young, previously healthy adult volunteers made up the cohort, one male and one female. Longitudinal TCRalpha and TCRbeta repertoire sequencing tracked T-cell clones expanding and contracting after mild COVID-19 in two donors. The investigation overall reported the following: The detection of some responding clones in pre-infection memory suggests that pre-existing cross-reactive memory T cells joined the SARS-CoV-2 response. Contracting CD4+ clones were located mainly in the CM and EM memory subsets, whereas CD8+ clones were found to be enriched in EMRA. Clones that contracted from day 15 to 85 showed balanced CD4/CD8 phenotypes, whereas a second wave of clones that expanded from day 15 to 37 leaned towards CD4+. Only two mild cases were covered by the study, and larger cohorts that include severe cases with pre-infection samples were considered necessary. The second-wave clones that peaked on day 37 were not confirmed to be SARS-CoV-2 specific.

TCRdb shows the sequencer as Illumina NovaSeq 6000. Using 5'RACE with constant-segment primers, TCRalpha and TCRbeta cDNA libraries were constructed, with sample barcodes and unique molecular identifiers added in the process. Trizol reagent was used to extract RNA from every sample. Library amplification was performed in two PCR steps, and a second sample barcode and Illumina TruSeq adapters were introduced in the second step. Sequencing of libraries was performed on an Illumina NovaSeq with 2 x 150 bp paired-end reads. The paper's processing steps were these. Demultiplexing of reads and collapsing into UMI-guided consensus sequences were performed with migec v1.2.7. With mixcr v2.1.11, UMI consensuses were aligned to TRA and TRB V and J templates and assembled into clonotypes. A clonotype was counted as expanded or contracted only if both edgeR and NoisET called the change significant, with noise models trained on biological replicates. For edgeR calls, the cutoffs were a false discovery rate-adjusted p below 0.01 and a log2 fold-change threshold of 1. As an exploratory analysis of dynamics, PCA with hierarchical clustering was applied to max-normalized trajectories of the 1000 most abundant clonotypes. Each responding clone was given a CD4 or CD8 phenotype based on the CD4+ and CD8+ repertoires, which had been sequenced separately. The public sequencing data were trimmed at Q25 with fastp and processed into clonotypes with MiXCR by TCRdb, which kept only in-frame beta chains. Merged by CDR3 protein, the rows form single entries marked with the most common genes and DNA. These V and J calls rely on TCRdb rather than the paper's analysis. The sample records roughly 150,000 distinct CDR3 sequences, 14% of which are singletons. Jointly, the top ten make up roughly 14% of the sample.

Ficoll-Paque density gradient centrifugation was used to isolate PBMCs. To note about this clonotype: The specificity of this receptor is unknown. No per-base quality is available; no much larger clone lies one base away.

The CDR3 spans 22 residues, from the cysteine through the phenylalanine. The CDR3 DNA has 66 bases and is translated from base 1. Via the germline V gene (reference sequence), CDR1 is DFQATT and CDR2 SNEGSKA. V ends up 5 bases short and J 3 bases short, with an unmatched junction base count of 26. The rearrangement joined TRBV20-1 to TRBJ2-1, and 12 junctional nucleotides match TRBD1. Sequenced: PBMCs or a T cell subset sorted from them (not recorded which). The clonotype comes from an adult woman who had mild COVID-19 (a few samples of this study predate the infection). The sample titles of this study are shuffled in the database, so cell type and time point are left out; the donor was told from shared clones. Here the CDR3 is given as CSALAKQRGQGAILAVYNEQFF. The DNA sequence is given as TGCAGTGCTCTTGCCAAGCAACGGGGACAGGGGGCTATTCTAGCGGTCTACAATGAGCAGTTCTTC.